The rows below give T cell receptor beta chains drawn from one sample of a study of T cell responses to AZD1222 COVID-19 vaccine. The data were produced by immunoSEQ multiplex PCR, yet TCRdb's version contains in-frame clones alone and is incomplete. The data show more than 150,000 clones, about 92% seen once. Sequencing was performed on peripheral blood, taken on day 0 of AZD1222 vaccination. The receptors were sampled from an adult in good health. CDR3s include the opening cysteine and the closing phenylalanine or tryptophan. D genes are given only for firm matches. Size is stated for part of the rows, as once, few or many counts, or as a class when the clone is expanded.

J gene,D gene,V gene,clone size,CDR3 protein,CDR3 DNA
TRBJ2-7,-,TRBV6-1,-,CASSEPREPYEQYF,TGTGCCAGCAGTGAGCCTCGGGAACCCTACGAGCAGTACTTC
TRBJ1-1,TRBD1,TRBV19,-,CASSSWTGKYTEAFF,TGTGCCAGTAGTTCGTGGACAGGGAAGTACACTGAAGCTTTCTTT
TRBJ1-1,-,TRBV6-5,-,CASSYSLGRGTEAFF,TGTGCCAGCAGTTACTCGTTGGGGAGGGGCACTGAAGCTTTCTTT
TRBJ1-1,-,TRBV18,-,CASSPIGGNTEAFF,TGTGCCAGCTCACCAATCGGGGGGAACACTGAAGCTTTCTTT
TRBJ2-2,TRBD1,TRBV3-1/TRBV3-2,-,CASSHWGQGSTGELFF,TGTGCCAGCAGCCACTGGGGACAGGGTAGCACCGGGGAGCTGTTTTTT
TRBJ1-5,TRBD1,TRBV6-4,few,CASSDSPDRVGQPQHF,TGTGCCAGCAGTGACTCCCCTGACAGGGTGGGGCAGCCCCAGCATTTT
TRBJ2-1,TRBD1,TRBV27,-,CASSPMWTGYNEQFF,TGTGCCAGCAGTCCCATGTGGACAGGTTACAATGAGCAGTTCTTC
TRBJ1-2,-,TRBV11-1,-,CASSYRKGEGYTF,TGTGCCAGCAGCTACCGAAAGGGCGAGGGCTACACCTTC
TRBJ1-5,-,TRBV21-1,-,CASSKAQEGEGRTLERSQPQHF,TGTGCCAGCAGCAAAGCGCAGGAGGGGGAAGGACGGACACTAGAGAGGAGTCAGCCCCAGCATTTT
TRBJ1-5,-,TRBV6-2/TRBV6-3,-,CASSYSIRARGGQPQHF,TGTGCCAGCAGTTACTCGATTCGGGCTAGGGGAGGTCAGCCCCAGCATTTT
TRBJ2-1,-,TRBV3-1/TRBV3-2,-,CASSQTSSYNEQFF,TGTGCCAGCAGCCAGACTAGCTCCTACAATGAGCAGTTCTTC
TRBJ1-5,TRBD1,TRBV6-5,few,CASRGTGGNQPQHF,TGTGCCAGCAGGGGGACAGGGGGCAATCAGCCCCAGCATTTT
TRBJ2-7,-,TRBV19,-,CASSTFHGRGDYEQYF,TGTGCCAGTAGTACCTTCCACGGTCGAGGAGACTACGAGCAGTACTTC
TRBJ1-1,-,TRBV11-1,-,CASSFLSSRRDTEAFF,TGTGCCAGCAGCTTTCTTTCGAGCCGCCGTGACACTGAAGCTTTCTTT
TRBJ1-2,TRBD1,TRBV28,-,CASSEGQGGGYTF,TGTGCCAGCAGCGAGGGACAGGGAGGGGGCTACACCTTC
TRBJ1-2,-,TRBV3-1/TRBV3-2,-,CASSQDKRVGYGYTF,TGTGCCAGCAGCCAAGATAAAAGAGTAGGCTATGGCTACACCTTC
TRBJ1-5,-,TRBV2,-,CASSEGSGFQPQHF,TGTGCCAGCAGTGAAGGGTCTGGTTTCCAGCCCCAGCATTTT
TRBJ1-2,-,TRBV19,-,CASYTGLIGYTF,TGTGCCAGCTATACAGGGTTAATTGGCTACACCTTC
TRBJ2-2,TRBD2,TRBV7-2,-,CASSLAMLAGASNTGELFF,TGTGCCAGCAGCTTAGCGATGCTAGCGGGGGCCTCGAACACCGGGGAGCTGTTTTTT
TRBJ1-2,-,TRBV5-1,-,CASSPGTGRGSNYGYTF,TGCGCCAGCAGCCCGGGCACAGGGAGGGGATCAAACTATGGCTACACCTTC
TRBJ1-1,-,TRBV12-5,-,CASGSLGGEAFF,TGTGCTAGTGGTTCCCTCGGAGGTGAAGCTTTCTTT
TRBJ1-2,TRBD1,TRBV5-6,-,CASSLATQGARNYGYTF,TGTGCCAGCAGCTTGGCTACGCAGGGGGCTAGAAACTATGGCTACACCTTC
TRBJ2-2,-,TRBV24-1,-,CATSEEGPGELFF,TGTGCCACCAGTGAGGAGGGGCCAGGGGAGCTGTTTTTT
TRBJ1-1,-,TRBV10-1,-,CASSEGQNTEAFF,TGCGCCAGCAGTGAGGGACAGAACACTGAAGCTTTCTTT
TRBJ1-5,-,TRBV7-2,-,CASSAYNQPQHF,TGTGCCAGCAGCGCTTACAATCAGCCCCAGCATTTT
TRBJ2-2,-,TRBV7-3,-,CASSTHVGIGTGELFF,TGTGCCAGCAGCACCCATGTGGGGATAGGCACCGGGGAGCTGTTTTTT
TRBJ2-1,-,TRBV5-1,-,CASISQYNEQFF,TGCGCCAGCATTTCACAGTACAATGAGCAGTTCTTC
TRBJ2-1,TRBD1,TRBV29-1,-,CSVERGQGSSYNEQFF,TGCAGCGTTGAAAGGGGACAGGGCAGCTCCTACAATGAGCAGTTCTTC
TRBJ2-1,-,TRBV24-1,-,CATSESRPGNEQFF,TGTGCCACCAGTGAATCAAGACCAGGCAATGAGCAGTTCTTC
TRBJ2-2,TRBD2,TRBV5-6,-,CASSPPSGINTGELFF,TGTGCCAGCAGCCCCCCTAGCGGGATTAACACCGGGGAGCTGTTTTTT
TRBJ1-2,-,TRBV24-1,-,CATSDSRKGYTF,TGTGCCACCAGTGATTCCAGGAAAGGCTACACCTTC
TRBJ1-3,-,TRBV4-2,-,CASSQAGGPGNTIYF,TGTGCCAGCAGCCAAGCCGGGGGTCCCGGAAACACCATATATTTT
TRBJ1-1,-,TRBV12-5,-,CASGPGRSRTEAFF,TGTGCTAGTGGTCCGGGACGGTCGAGGACTGAAGCTTTCTTT
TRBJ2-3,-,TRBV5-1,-,CASSFLERAGTDTQYF,TGCGCCAGCAGCTTTCTGGAGCGGGCAGGAACAGATACGCAGTATTTT
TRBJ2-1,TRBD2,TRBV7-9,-,CASSMTSGRAWFF,TGTGCCAGCAGCATGACTAGCGGGAGGGCGTGGTTCTTC
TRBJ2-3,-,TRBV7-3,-,CASSLLAQSTDTQYF,TGTGCCAGCAGCTTACTAGCGCAAAGCACAGATACGCAGTATTTT
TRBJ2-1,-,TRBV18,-,CASSPRVVLRTDADEQFF,TGTGCCAGCTCACCACGTGTCGTATTAAGGACGGATGCTGATGAGCAGTTCTTC
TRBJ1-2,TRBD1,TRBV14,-,CASSSTGVSYGYTF,TGTGCCAGCAGCAGCACAGGGGTGAGCTATGGCTACACCTTC
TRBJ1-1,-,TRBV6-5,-,CASTRGVVIEAFF,TGTGCCAGCACTCGAGGGGTAGTAATTGAAGCTTTCTTT
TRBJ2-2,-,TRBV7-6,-,CASSLDGGTGELFF,TGTGCCAGCAGCTTAGATGGGGGAACCGGGGAGCTGTTTTTT
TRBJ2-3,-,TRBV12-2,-,CASRLRTSGSSDTQYF,TGTGCAAGTCGCTTGCGGACTAGCGGGAGTTCAGATACGCAGTATTTT
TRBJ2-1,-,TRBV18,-,CASSPDISYNEQFF,TGTGCCAGCTCACCCGACATCTCCTACAATGAGCAGTTCTTC
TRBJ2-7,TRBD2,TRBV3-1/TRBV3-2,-,CASSQGLAGAYEQYF,TGTGCCAGCAGCCAAGGACTAGCGGGAGCCTACGAGCAGTACTTC
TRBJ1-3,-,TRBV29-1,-,CSVDSGGNTIYF,TGCAGCGTTGACTCGGGGGGAAACACCATATATTTT
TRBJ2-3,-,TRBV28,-,CASMNTDTQYF,TGTGCCAGCATGAACACAGATACGCAGTATTTT
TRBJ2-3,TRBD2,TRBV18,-,CASSPGLAGVTAADTQYF,TGTGCCAGCTCACCAGGACTAGCGGGGGTAACTGCCGCAGATACGCAGTATTTT
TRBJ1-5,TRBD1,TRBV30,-,CAWSDGRGPQPQHF,TGTGCCTGGAGTGATGGCAGGGGGCCTCAGCCCCAGCATTTT